Reported below is one T cell receptor (beta chain). At one end the junction does not follow the germline gene, possibly because of a read error. Starting material for RNA and DNA co-extraction consisted of about 19-32 mg of unsorted bulk tissue. These data originate in a study of tumor-infiltrating lymphocytes in primary liver carcinoma. This CDR3 spans 15 amino acids. Germline assignment: CDR1 DFQATT and CDR2 SNEGSKA (reference sequence). Production of TCR beta cDNA used approximately 0.55 ug total RNA together with a constant-region primer. Library construction for TCR beta comprised three nested multiplex PCR rounds performed with slightly modified ARM-PCR. For roughly 11 cycles apiece, the opening two PCR rounds ran with TRBV1-TRBV30 forward primers and a C-beta reverse primer. One entry per CDR3 protein, called by TCRdb with MiXCR from the multiplex PCR reads. The table shows about 44,000 distinct CDR3 sequences, with 70% to 80% occurring only once.

Material for sequencing was liver tumor tissue from sampling region 3. Subset meaning: tumor region T3, left-lateral pole. The receptor was isolated from a man aged 40-49 years with primary liver carcinoma and hepatitis B virus infection. This chain uses TRBV20-1 with TRBJ2-5; 7 positions match TRBD2. CDR3 coding DNA: TGCAGTGCTAGAGATCTGGCGGGAGCCGAAGAGATCCAGTACTTC. Amino acids: CSARDLAGAEEIQYF.